Presented here are 14 T cell receptor beta chains from one specimen sequenced in a study of T cell responses to AZD1222 COVID-19 vaccine. Some clones are missing from TCRdb's copy, which holds only in-frame ones; the method was immunoSEQ multiplex PCR. This table has 70,000 to 95,000 clones, 88% appearing once. Sequences were derived from peripheral blood, sampled 28 days after the second AZD1222 dose. These receptors were collected from an adult who received the AZD1222 COVID-19 vaccine.

The chain uses TRBV5-4 and TRBJ1-4; D is perhaps TRBD1 (5 bases). The germline V and J ends were trimmed by 2 bases and 8 bases, with 16 bases remaining between them. CDR1 and CDR2 from the germline V gene are SGHNT and YYREEE (reference sequence). CDR3 size: 15 residues. This chain's CDR3 is CASSLGGAQGEKLFF. CDR3 coding DNA: TGTGCCAGCAGCTTAGGAGGGGCGCAGGGCGAAAAACTGTTTTTT.

V gene TRBV6-4 combines with J gene TRBJ2-2, with TRBD2 identical over 7 bases. The CDR3 length is 16 residues. Germline values: CDR1 MRHNA, CDR2 SNTAGT. The trim removed 3 bases at V and 1 base at J, leaving 5 bases unmatched. CDR3 amino acids: CASSEGEGQNTGELFF. Here the CDR3 DNA reads TGTGCCAGCAGTGAGGGGGAGGGGCAGAACACCGGGGAGCTGTTTTTT.

The chain carries TRBV7-2 and TRBJ2-2, with a weak D call TRBD1 (5 bases). CDR1 is SGHTA and CDR2 is FQGNSA in the germline V gene. Trimming shortened V by 1 base and J by 1 base, and 10 bases separated the two germline ends. The CDR3 has 16 amino acids. The CDR3 DNA reads as TGTGCCAGCAGCTTAGGGGGAACAGGGAACACCGGGGAGCTGTTTTTT. Translating it yields CASSLGGTGNTGELFF. Drawing the rest from reference TRBV7-2 and TRBJ2-2, the complete variable domain is GAGVSQSPSNKVTEKGKDVELRCDPISGHTALYWYRQSLGQGLEFLIYFQGNSAPDKSGLPSDRFSAERTGGSVSTLTIQRTQQEDSAVYLCASSLGGTGNTGELFFGEGSRLTVL.

The CDR3 DNA reads as TGTGCCAGCAGCTTGGGATTCAGACAGAGCTCCTATAATTCACCCCTCCACTTT. Encoded protein: CASSLGFRQSSYNSPLHF. This chain uses TRBV11-2 with TRBJ1-6; perhaps TRBD1 as D (5 bases). V was pared by 3 bases and J by 0 bases, with 15 bases between. The CDR3 spans 18 residues. CDR1 is SGHAT, CDR2 FQNNGV, per germline.

The gene calls are TRBV11-3 and TRBJ1-2; D unclear. CDR3 length equals 13 residues. CDR1 SGHNT and CDR2 YENEEA come from the germline V gene. The ends were cut back, 7 bases at V and 4 bases at J, with 13 bases in the middle. DNA of the CDR3: TGTGCCAGCACCACCACGCGGGGCTATGGCTACACCTTC. This sequence encodes CASTTTRGYGYTF.

The chain carries TRBV15 and TRBJ1-2, with no clear D. V shed 1 base and J shed 8 bases, with 17 bases lying between them. This CDR3 region has 15 residues. Germline V lookup: CDR1 LNHNV, CDR2 YYDKDF (reference sequence). CDR3 residues: CATSRGPGDLRGYTF. The CDR3 DNA is TGTGCCACCAGCAGAGGCCCGGGAGATCTGAGGGGCTACACCTTC.

The chain is built from TRBV18 and TRBJ2-7, with D perhaps matching TRBD1 (5 bases). This CDR3 spans 16 amino acids. From germline, CDR1 is KGHSH and CDR2 LQKENI. The V and J ends lost 1 base and 5 bases respectively, with 18 bases between them. CDR3 loop: CASSPRPGYHWDEQYF. CDR3 in DNA: TGTGCCAGCTCACCACGGCCAGGGTACCACTGGGACGAGCAGTACTTC.

This sequence joins TRBV2 and TRBJ1-5; no clear D. This CDR3 has 14 residues. The germline CDR1 and CDR2 sequences are SNHLY and FYNNEI. Trimming shortened V by 7 bases and J by 0 bases, and 10 bases separated the two germline ends. The CDR3 loop reads CASTKEYSNQPQHF. The CDR3 DNA reads TGTGCCAGCACGAAAGAGTATAGCAATCAGCCCCAGCATTTT.

The V gene is TRBV30, the J gene TRBJ2-2, with D unclear. V was shortened by 4 bases and J by 4 bases, with 13 bases between the two germline ends. This CDR3 is 14 amino acids long. The V gene's germline CDR1 is GTSNPN and CDR2 SVGIG (reference sequence). CDR3 sequence reads: CAWNRARSTGELFF. The CDR3 nucleotides read TGTGCCTGGAATCGTGCAAGAAGCACCGGGGAGCTGTTTTTT.

This clone was detected a few times. This chain links TRBV7-9 with TRBJ2-7, with unresolved D. V was pared by 1 base and J by 6 bases, with 16 bases between. The CDR3 runs to 15 residues. Germline values: CDR1 SEHNR, CDR2 FQNEAQ (reference sequence). The CDR3 region has the DNA TGTGCCAGCAGCTTAGACGAAAGACTCCCCGGCGAGCAGTACTTC. This encodes CASSLDERLPGEQYF.

The V call is TRBV4-1, the J call TRBJ1-2; possible D gene TRBD1, 6 bases. The CDR3 is made up of 15 amino acids. V lost 3 bases and J 0 bases, leaving 11 bases between the germline ends. Germline V lookup: CDR1 MGHRA, CDR2 YSYEKL. Written as DNA, the CDR3 is TGCGCCAGCAGCCACGGGACATCCGCTAACTATGGCTACACCTTC. Translated, it gives CASSHGTSANYGYTF.

The J gene is TRBJ1-2, the V gene TRBV12-3 or TRBV12-4; D possibly corresponds to TRBD1 (6 bases). V dropped 5 bases and J dropped 8 bases, with 9 bases sitting between them. The CDR3 spans 11 residues. The CDR3 DNA is TGTGCCAGCAGTGTCGGGGGCGGCTACACCTTC. Its protein is CASSVGGGYTF.

V is TRBV28 and J is TRBJ1-2; TRBD1 matches 8 bases. CDR1 is MDHEN, CDR2 SYDVKM, per germline. V trimming: 3 bases; J trimming: 1 base; junction bases outside the gene matches: 10. The CDR3 extends over 17 amino acids. The CDR3 DNA reads TGTGCCAGCAGTTTTATGACAGGGGTCTTTCTTAACTATGGCTACACCTTC. Translated: CASSFMTGVFLNYGYTF.

The chain recombines TRBV6-2 or TRBV6-3 with TRBJ1-4; a possible D gene is TRBD1 (5 bases). V lost 6 bases, J lost 3 bases, and 14 bases lay in between. CDR1 is MNHEY and CDR2 is SVGEGT in the germline V gene. This CDR3 is built from 15 residues. Here the CDR3 DNA reads TGTGCCAGCAGCCGGATAGCAGGGTCTAATGAAAAACTGTTTTTT. This translates into CASSRIAGSNEKLFF.